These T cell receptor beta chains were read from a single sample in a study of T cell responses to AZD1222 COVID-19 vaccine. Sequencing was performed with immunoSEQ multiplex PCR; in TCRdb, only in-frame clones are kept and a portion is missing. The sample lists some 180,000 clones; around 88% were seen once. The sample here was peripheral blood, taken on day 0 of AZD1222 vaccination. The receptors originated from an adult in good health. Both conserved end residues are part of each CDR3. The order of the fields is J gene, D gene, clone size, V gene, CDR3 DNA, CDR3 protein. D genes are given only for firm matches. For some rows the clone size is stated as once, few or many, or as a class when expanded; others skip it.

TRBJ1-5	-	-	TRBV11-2	TGTGCCAGCAGCTTAGAACAGGGCTATCAGCCCCAGCATTTT	CASSLEQGYQPQHF
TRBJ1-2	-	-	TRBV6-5	TGTGCCAGCAGTTACTCTGGGGCCCTCTATGGCTACACCTTC	CASSYSGALYGYTF
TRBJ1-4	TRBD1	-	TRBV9	TGTGCCAGCAGCCCCGATGGGGGGACAGGGTATGAAAAACTGTTTTTT	CASSPDGGTGYEKLFF
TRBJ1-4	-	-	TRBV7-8	TGTGCCAGCAGCGCAGGTGCCACGGGTGGTGAAAAACTGTTTTTT	CASSAGATGGEKLFF
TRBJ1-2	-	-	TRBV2	TGTGCCAGCACCCCGTCCTCCAACTATGGCTACACCTTC	CASTPSSNYGYTF
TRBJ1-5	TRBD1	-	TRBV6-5	TGTGCCACCTTTGAACAGGGGTTCGGCAATCAGCCCCAGCATTTT	CATFEQGFGNQPQHF
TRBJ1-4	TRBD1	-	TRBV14	TGTGCCAGCAGCCAGAGACAGGGGGCGGCCGAAAAACTGTTTTTT	CASSQRQGAAEKLFF
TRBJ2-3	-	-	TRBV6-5	TGTGCCAGCAGTTTAGGGATAAGCACAGATACGCAGTATTTT	CASSLGISTDTQYF
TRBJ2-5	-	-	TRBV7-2	TGTGCCAGCAGCTTCGACCGGGGGGCGAAGACCCAGTACTTC	CASSFDRGAKTQYF
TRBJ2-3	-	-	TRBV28	TGTGCCAGCAACTCGCCCTGGCAGGGTAGCACAGATACGCAGTATTTT	CASNSPWQGSTDTQYF
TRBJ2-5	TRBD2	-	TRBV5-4	TGTGCCAGCAGCTTGGGGGGGGGAGAGACCCAGTACTTC	CASSLGGGETQYF
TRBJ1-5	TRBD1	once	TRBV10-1	TGCGCCAGCACCCACAGGGGGCATCAGCCCCAGCATTTT	CASTHRGHQPQHF
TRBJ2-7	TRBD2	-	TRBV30	TGTGCCTGGAGTGCTGGGACTAGCGGGACCTACGAGCAGTACTTC	CAWSAGTSGTYEQYF
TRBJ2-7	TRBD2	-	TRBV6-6	TGTGCCAGCAGTTACGGGACTAGCGGCGAGCAGTACTTC	CASSYGTSGEQYF
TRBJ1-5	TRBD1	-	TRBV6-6	TGTGCCAGCAGTCGCGGGACAGGGACTGCGGGGAGCAATCAGCCCCAGCATTTT	CASSRGTGTAGSNQPQHF
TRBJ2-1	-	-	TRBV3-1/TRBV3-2	TGTGCCAGCAGCCTCTCGACTAGATACAATGAGCAGTTCTTC	CASSLSTRYNEQFF
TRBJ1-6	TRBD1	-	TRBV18	TGTGCCAGCTCACCACCAGTTATACAGGGGGGTAGCTCCTATAATTCACCCCTCCACTTT	CASSPPVIQGGSSYNSPLHF
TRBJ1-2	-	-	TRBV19	TGTGCCAGTAGTCTAGGGCCCTCTAACTATGGCTACACCTTC	CASSLGPSNYGYTF
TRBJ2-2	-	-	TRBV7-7	TGTGCTAGCAGCGAGGACAGTTCCGGGGAGCTGTTTTTT	CASSEDSSGELFF
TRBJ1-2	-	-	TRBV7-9	TGTGCCAGCAGCTTAGAGGCAGGGTCAAACTATGGCTACACCTTC	CASSLEAGSNYGYTF
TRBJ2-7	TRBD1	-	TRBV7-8	TGTGCCAGCAGCGGCCGGCGCTGGACAGGGACCTACGAGCAGTACTTC	CASSGRRWTGTYEQYF
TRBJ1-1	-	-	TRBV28	TGTGCCAGCAGTACAAACGACAGGTTGAACACTGAAGCTTTCTTT	CASSTNDRLNTEAFF
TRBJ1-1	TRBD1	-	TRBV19	TGTGCCAGTAGTATAGTAGCAGGGGGCCCGAACACTGAAGCTTTCTTT	CASSIVAGGPNTEAFF
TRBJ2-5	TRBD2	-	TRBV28	TGTGCCAGCAGTTTTTTGCGGGGGGGCCGGGAGACCCAGTACTTC	CASSFLRGGRETQYF
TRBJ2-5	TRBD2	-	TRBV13	TGTGCCAGCAGCCCAAGCGGGGGGGAAGAGACCCAGTACTTC	CASSPSGGEETQYF
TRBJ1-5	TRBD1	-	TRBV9	TGTGCCAGCAGCCGGACAGGGTTGAGCAATCAGCCCCAGCATTTT	CASSRTGLSNQPQHF
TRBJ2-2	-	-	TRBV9	TGTGCCAGCAGCGTGGGCCTACTATTCACCGGGGAGCTGTTTTTT	CASSVGLLFTGELFF
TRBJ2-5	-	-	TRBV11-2	TGTGCCAGCAGCTTAGTACGAGGACATCAAATCGGTGAGACCCAGTACTTC	CASSLVRGHQIGETQYF
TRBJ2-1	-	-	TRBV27	TGTGCCAGCAGGCAAGGGAGCTCCTACAATGAGCAGTTCTTC	CASRQGSSYNEQFF
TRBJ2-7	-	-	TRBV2	TGTGCCAGCAGTGTTCTAGCGCTCCAGGGAGAGCAGTACTTC	CASSVLALQGEQYF
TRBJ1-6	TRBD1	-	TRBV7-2	TGTGCCAGCAGCTCAGACAGGGCCTATAATTCACCCCTCCACTTT	CASSSDRAYNSPLHF
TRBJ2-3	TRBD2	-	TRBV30	TGTGCCTGGAGTGTAGAAGGCGGGAGCTATTTT	CAWSVEGGSYF
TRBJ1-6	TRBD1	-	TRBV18	TGTGCCAGCTCACCGGACAGGATCCCGAATTCACCCCTCCACTTT	CASSPDRIPNSPLHF
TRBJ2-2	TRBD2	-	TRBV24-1	TGTGCCACCAGTGATTTCCGAGCGGGGGGCCCCGTGACCGGGGAGCTGTTTTTT	CATSDFRAGGPVTGELFF
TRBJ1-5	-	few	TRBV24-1	TGTGCCACCAGTGATTTGAGGGGACAGCCCCAGCATTTT	CATSDLRGQPQHF
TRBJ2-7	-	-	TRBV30	TGTGCCTGGACCTCGACCCGGCAGAGCGAGCAGTACTTC	CAWTSTRQSEQYF
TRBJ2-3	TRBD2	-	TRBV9	TGTGCCAGCAGCGTTGCTAGCGGGAGAAACGCAGATACGCAGTATTTT	CASSVASGRNADTQYF
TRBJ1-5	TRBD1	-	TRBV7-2	TGTGCCAGCAGCATGGACAGGGGGAGCAATCAGCCCCAGCATTTT	CASSMDRGSNQPQHF
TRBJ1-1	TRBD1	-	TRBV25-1	TGTGCCAGCAGTGAATATGGGGGACAGGGTTTGAACACTGAAGCTTTCTTT	CASSEYGGQGLNTEAFF
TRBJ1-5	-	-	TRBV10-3	TGTGCCATCAGGGGGCCCAATCAGCCCCAGCATTTT	CAIRGPNQPQHF
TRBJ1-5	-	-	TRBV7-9	TGTGCCAGCAGCCCACAGGGTAGCAATCAGCCCCAGCATTTT	CASSPQGSNQPQHF
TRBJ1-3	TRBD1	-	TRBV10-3	TGTGCCATCAGCGGGACAGGAGCTGGAAACACCATATATTTT	CAISGTGAGNTIYF
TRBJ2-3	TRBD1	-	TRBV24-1	TGTGCCACCAGTGATCGAACAGGGGTTACAGATACGCAGTATTTT	CATSDRTGVTDTQYF
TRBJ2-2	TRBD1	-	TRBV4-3	TGCGCCAGCAGCCAAGGGAGAACAGGGGCGGTCGGGGAGCTGTTTTTT	CASSQGRTGAVGELFF
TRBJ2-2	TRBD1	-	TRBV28	TGTGCCAGTTTGACAGGGGATACCACCGGGGAGCTGTTTTTT	CASLTGDTTGELFF
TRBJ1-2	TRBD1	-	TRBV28	TGTGCCAGCAGGGCGGGACAGGGAGGAGAGAGCTACACCTTC	CASRAGQGGESYTF
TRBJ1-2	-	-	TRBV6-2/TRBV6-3	TGTGCCAGCAGTTACGGGCTCTATGGCTACACCTTC	CASSYGLYGYTF